The rows below give T cell receptor beta chains drawn from one sample of a study of cytomegalovirus exposure and HLA in healthy donors. Libraries were prepared by immunoSEQ multiplex PCR; TCRdb keeps only in-frame clonotypes and omits some of them. Among about 250,000 clones listed, 70% to 90% were seen once. The sample comprised PBMCs. The receptors originated from a girl aged 2 to 10 in good health and CMV-seronegative. CDR3s leave out the opening cysteine and the closing phenylalanine or tryptophan.

J: TRBJ2-7; V: TRBV27; CDR3: ASSSSVRGYEQY
J: TRBJ2-5; V: TRBV30; CDR3: AWSGGLQETQY
J: TRBJ1-3; V: TRBV18; CDR3: ASSPPTGGFGNTIY
J: TRBJ2-3; V: TRBV11-1; CDR3: ASSAGEQGVGTDTQY
J: TRBJ2-2; V: TRBV4-1; CDR3: ASSQDEQPARGTGELF
J: TRBJ1-5; V: TRBV10-2; CDR3: ASRRTLVQPQH
J: TRBJ2-1; V: TRBV7-2; CDR3: ASSFSRVSSYNEQF
J: TRBJ1-6; V: TRBV6-5; CDR3: ASSPRDSNSPLH
J: TRBJ2-1; V: TRBV5-1; CDR3: ASWLAGGRSPNEQF
J: TRBJ2-5; V: TRBV10-3; CDR3: AISGSGQGNQETQY
J: TRBJ2-1; V: TRBV6-1; CDR3: ASSLDFPSYNEQF
J: TRBJ2-7; V: TRBV6-5; CDR3: ASSYSSGGVSYEQY
J: TRBJ1-6; V: TRBV27; CDR3: ASSLSEGSTNSPLH
J: TRBJ1-4; V: TRBV19; CDR3: ASSPDRAVATNEKLF
J: TRBJ2-3; V: TRBV5-1; CDR3: ASSIWTGTTDTQY
J: TRBJ2-2; V: TRBV7-9; CDR3: ASSFGQGDTGELF
J: TRBJ1-5; V: TRBV2; CDR3: ASSEAFSNQPQH
J: TRBJ1-6; V: TRBV14; CDR3: ASGDSLNSPLH
J: TRBJ1-2; V: TRBV5-6; CDR3: ASNHRTPYGYT
J: TRBJ2-7; V: TRBV18; CDR3: ASSPGHLPSYEQY
J: TRBJ1-4; V: TRBV5-1; CDR3: ASSVGQGREKLF
J: TRBJ2-1; V: TRBV29-1; CDR3: SVSGGLYNEQF
J: TRBJ2-2; V: TRBV5-6; CDR3: ASSTGTSGPGELF
J: TRBJ2-2; V: TRBV7-8; CDR3: ASRNRRGTGELF
J: TRBJ1-2; V: TRBV2; CDR3: ASSEARTGVGYT
J: TRBJ2-5; V: TRBV6-5; CDR3: ASRLWGDQETQY
J: TRBJ1-2; V: TRBV5-6; CDR3: ASSLQTGVGYT
J: TRBJ2-1; V: TRBV30; CDR3: AWTLGVAGGRNEQF
J: TRBJ2-7; V: TRBV5-1; CDR3: ASSWRGRSYEQY
J: TRBJ2-7; V: TRBV4-2; CDR3: ASSRASGVSYEQY
J: TRBJ1-1; V: TRBV11-2; CDR3: ASSRGGVTNTEAF
J: TRBJ1-4; V: TRBV4-2; CDR3: ASSPTPGQGYEKLF
J: TRBJ1-1; V: TRBV10-3; CDR3: AISTGNTEAF
J: TRBJ2-2; V: TRBV4-1; CDR3: ASSQDPQGTGELF
J: TRBJ2-3; V: TRBV4-2; CDR3: ASSQGLAGGTDTQY
J: TRBJ1-2; V: TRBV7-9; CDR3: ASANYRGYGYT
J: TRBJ1-2; V: TRBV4-2; CDR3: ASSQGGTVLGYGYT
J: TRBJ1-2; V: TRBV14; CDR3: ASSQVRSGYT
J: TRBJ2-1; V: TRBV9; CDR3: ASSNQTGKYGEQF
J: TRBJ1-1; V: TRBV18; CDR3: ASSPGTRQENTEAF
J: TRBJ2-7; V: TRBV5-6; CDR3: ASSAGTGFFSGLYEQY
J: TRBJ2-6; V: TRBV5-6; CDR3: ASSSIRDKGSGANVLT
J: TRBJ2-3; V: TRBV7-2; CDR3: ASSLASATGWY
J: TRBJ1-4; V: TRBV5-1; CDR3: ASSTDREGEKLF
J: TRBJ1-1; V: TRBV10-3; CDR3: AIRGRGGTEAF
J: TRBJ1-2; V: TRBV6-1; CDR3: ASSEEGVTGRDGYT
J: TRBJ1-6; V: TRBV5-6; CDR3: ASSSPGFPYNSPLH
J: TRBJ2-7; V: TRBV5-4; CDR3: ASSLEAGRVRY
J: TRBJ1-1; V: TRBV5-5; CDR3: ASSSPPRGTEAF
J: TRBJ2-3; V: TRBV4-2; CDR3: ASSQGVKLADTDTQY
J: TRBJ1-5; V: TRBV4-2; CDR3: ASSRTGTGGPYSNQPQH
J: TRBJ2-2; V: TRBV9; CDR3: ASSPASVGTGELF
J: TRBJ2-7; V: TRBV2; CDR3: ASRAGLLQY
J: TRBJ1-2; V: TRBV4-1; CDR3: ASSQGRVAYGYT
J: TRBJ2-7; V: TRBV6-1; CDR3: ASSIGTGSPYEQY
J: TRBJ2-2; V: TRBV2; CDR3: ASSGPGTGRTGELF